Described below is a single TCR beta chain sequence and its context. As yet, its antigen is unknown. Looked up from germline, CDR1 is SGDLS and CDR2 is YYNGEE. There are 18 residues in the CDR3. V was pared by 0 bases and J by 5 bases, with 14 bases of the junction left unmatched. The library put unique molecular identifiers onto individual cDNA molecules. In the study's own analysis: 96,000 or so TCRs per sample was the median, with a range of roughly 23,224 to 750,000. In TCRdb, the RACE reads were re-called with MiXCR into one record per CDR3 protein. These V and J calls derive from TCRdb rather than the authors' analysis. This sample yields 85,000 to 100,000 distinct CDR3 sequences, of which around an eighth are seen a single time; approximately 2.1% belongs to the top ten. This sample is part of a study of human T cells and chemical hapten exposure. Overall study results and limits: Expanded TCRs clustered into significantly more large CDR3 similarity groups than controls, the analysis revealed.

Time point here: patch test 1, 2 weeks after DPC sensitization. As for treatment: therapeutic diphenylcyclopropenone sensitization with weekly scalp DPC. Donation of samples came from alopecia patients who were 18 to 70 years old and suitable for DPC. The rearrangement joins TRBV9 to TRBJ2-1; 7 positions agree with TRBD2. The TCR comes from a woman in her thirties or forties with alopecia areata. Some clones in this sample may be carry-over from other donors' samples. The specimen was whole blood, collected in connection with sensitization to the hapten diphenylcyclopropenone (DPC). CDR3 amino acids: CASSVDAFPGTTNNEQFF. The CDR3 DNA follows: TGTGCCAGCAGCGTAGACGCCTTTCCCGGGACTACAAACAATGAGCAGTTCTTC.